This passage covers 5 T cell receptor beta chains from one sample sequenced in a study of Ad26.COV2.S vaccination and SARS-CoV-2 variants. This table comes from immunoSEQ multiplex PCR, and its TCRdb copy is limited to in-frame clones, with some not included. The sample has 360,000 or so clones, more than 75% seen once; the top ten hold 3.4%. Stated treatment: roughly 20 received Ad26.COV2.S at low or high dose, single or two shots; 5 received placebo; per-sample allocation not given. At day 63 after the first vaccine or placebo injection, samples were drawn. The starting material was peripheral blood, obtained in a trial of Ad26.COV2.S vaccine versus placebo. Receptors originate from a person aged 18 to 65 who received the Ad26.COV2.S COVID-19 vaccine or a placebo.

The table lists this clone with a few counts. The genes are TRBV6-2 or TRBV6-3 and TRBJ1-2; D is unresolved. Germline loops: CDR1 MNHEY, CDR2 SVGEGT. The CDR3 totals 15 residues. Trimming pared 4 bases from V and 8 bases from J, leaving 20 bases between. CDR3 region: CASSLPPPIVGGYTF. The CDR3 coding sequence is TGTGCCAGCAGTTTACCCCCTCCCATCGTAGGGGGCTACACCTTC.

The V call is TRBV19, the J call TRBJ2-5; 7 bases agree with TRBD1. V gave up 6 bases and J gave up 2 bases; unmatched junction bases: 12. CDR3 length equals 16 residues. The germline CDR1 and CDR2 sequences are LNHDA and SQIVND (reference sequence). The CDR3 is CASRKRPGQEQETQYF. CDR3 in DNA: TGTGCCAGTAGGAAACGCCCTGGACAGGAACAAGAGACCCAGTACTTC.

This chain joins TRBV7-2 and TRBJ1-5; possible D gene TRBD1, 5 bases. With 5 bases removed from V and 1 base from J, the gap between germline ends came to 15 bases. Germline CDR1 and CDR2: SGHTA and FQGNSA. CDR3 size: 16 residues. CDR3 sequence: CASSPPGPGSNQPQHF. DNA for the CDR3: TGTGCCAGCAGCCCCCCGGGCCCAGGGAGCAATCAGCCCCAGCATTTT.

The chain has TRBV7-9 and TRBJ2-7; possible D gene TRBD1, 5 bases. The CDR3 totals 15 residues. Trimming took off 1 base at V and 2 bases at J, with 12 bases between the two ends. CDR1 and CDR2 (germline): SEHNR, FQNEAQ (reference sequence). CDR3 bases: TGTGCCAGCAGCTTAGTCGGGCAGGGCACCTACGAGCAGTACTTC. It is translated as CASSLVGQGTYEQYF.

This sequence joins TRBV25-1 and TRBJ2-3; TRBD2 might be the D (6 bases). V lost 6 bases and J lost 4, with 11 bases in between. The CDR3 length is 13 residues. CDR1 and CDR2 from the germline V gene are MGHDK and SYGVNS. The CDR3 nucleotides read TGTGCCAGCAGGGAGGGTTCTGCAGATACGCAGTATTTT. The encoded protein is CASREGSADTQYF.